A single sample gave rise to the 24 T cell receptor beta chains below, sequenced in a study of shared clonotypes between healthy human individuals (dated by TCRdb to 2020 to 2021). The method behind the library was the immunoSEQ multiplex PCR assay. TCRdb holds this immuneACCESS table with in-frame rearrangements only. Some clones are missing; in checked studies, unresolved V genes explain under half, and the rest has no known cause. The sample table holds around 1.9 million clones, of which around 93% were seen once. 1.5% to 2% of the sample is taken by the ten largest. CD8 naive samples were CD45RO-negative cells positively selected for CCR7, giving a CD45RA+CCR7+ population that excluded TemRA cells. Source material: naive CD8+ T cells from PBMCs. The sample's cell subset or site, from its label and the paper: CD45RA+CCR7+. The receptors were sampled from a young man in good health. Some clones in this sample may be carry-over from other donors' samples.

This clone appeared a single time. The genes are TRBV5-5 and TRBJ2-7, with 9 nucleotides matching TRBD1. V shed 4 bases, J shed 3 bases, and the junction held 5 bases outside the gene matches. This CDR3 region has 14 residues. Germline V gives CDR1 SGHKS, CDR2 YYEKEE (reference sequence). CDR3 region: CASSPGGQGYEQYF. CDR3 DNA sequence: TGTGCCAGCAGCCCTGGGGGACAGGGCTACGAGCAGTACTTC.

This clone appeared a single time. V is TRBV11-2 and J is TRBJ2-3, with TRBD1 matching over 9 bases. The germline gives CDR1 SGHAT, CDR2 FQNNGV. V lost 3 bases to trimming and J lost 6 bases; unmatched junction nucleotides: 1. This CDR3 has 13 amino acids. CDR3 nucleotide sequence: TGTGCCAGCAGCTTTGGGACAGGGGATACGCAGTATTTT. It is translated as CASSFGTGDTQYF. Full variable domain (rest looked up from reference TRBV11-2 and TRBJ2-3): EAGVAQSPRYKIIEKRQSVAFWCNPISGHATLYWYQQILGQGPKLLIQFQNNGVVDDSQLPKDRFSAERLKGVDSTLKIQPAKLEDSAVYLCASSFGTGDTQYFGPGTRLTVL.

V gene TRBV7-2 combines with J gene TRBJ2-7, with 7 bases that match TRBD1. The CDR3 totals 14 residues. Trimming at V came to 5 bases and at J to 2 bases, leaving 6 bases not matched to a gene. Germline V gene sequence: CDR1 SGHTA, CDR2 FQGNSA. The CDR3 nucleotides read TGTGCCAGCAGCAACCGGGACAGAACCTACGAGCAGTACTTC. Translation gives CASSNRDRTYEQYF.

CDR3 sequence (DNA): TGCAGCGTGATCCTGGGGAGCTCCTACAATGAGCAGTTCTTC. As protein: CSVILGSSYNEQFF. V and J are TRBV29-1 and TRBJ2-1; D may be TRBD2 (5 bases). V gave up 6 bases and J gave up 0 bases, with 12 bases separating them. This CDR3 has 14 residues. CDR1 SQVTM and CDR2 ANQGSEA come from the germline V gene.

The chain employs TRBV19 and TRBJ1-1, with D maybe TRBD1 (5 bases). In germline, CDR1 is LNHDA, CDR2 SQIVND (reference sequence). This CDR3 contains 10 residues. V was trimmed by 9 bases and J by 8 bases, leaving 10 bases between them. The CDR3, as DNA: TGTGCCAGCCGGGACGAAGAAGCTTTCTTT. Its protein is CASRDEEAFF.

The gene calls are TRBV4-3 and TRBJ2-2, with a weak D call TRBD1 (6 bases). Trimming stripped 4 bases from V and 5 bases from J, with 8 bases between. CDR1 LGHNA and CDR2 YSLEER come from the germline V gene. CDR3 length: 13 amino acids. The CDR3: CASSLRGTGELFF. For the CDR3, the DNA is TGCGCCAGCAGCCTCAGGGGAACCGGGGAGCTGTTTTTT.

The chain employs TRBV7-9 and TRBJ1-1, with 9 bases aligning to TRBD1. CDR3 length: 14 residues. Unmatched junction bases numbered 8, after V lost 5 bases and J lost 7 bases. Germline V CDR1 and CDR2: SEHNR, FQNEAQ (reference sequence). CDR3 nucleotide sequence: TGTGCCAGCAGCCCCCGGGACAGGGCGTTTGAAGCTTTCTTT. It encodes CASSPRDRAFEAFF.

This clone was seen just once. The chain has TRBV9 and TRBJ2-7; 8 bases align to TRBD1. After removal of 4 bases from V and 0 bases from J, the junction contained 6 bases not matched to a gene. This CDR3 has 15 residues. Per germline, CDR1 SGDLS and CDR2 YYNGEE. The CDR3 sequence: CASSIEDRDSYEQYF. The CDR3 nucleotides read TGTGCCAGCAGCATCGAGGACAGGGACTCCTACGAGCAGTACTTC. The full variable domain, its missing parts supplied by reference TRBV9 and TRBJ2-7, is DSGVTQTPKHLITATGQRVTLRCSPRSGDLSVYWYQQSLDQGLQFLIQYYNGEERAKGNILERFSAQQFPDLHSELNLSSLELGDSALYFCASSIEDRDSYEQYFGPGTRLTVT.

The rearrangement uses TRBV7-9 and TRBJ2-7; 11 bases agree with TRBD2. Per the germline V gene, CDR1 is SEHNR and CDR2 is FQNEAQ (reference sequence). The ends lost 1 base at V and 0 bases at J; junction bases unmatched: 8. The CDR3 loop spans 18 amino acids. As DNA, the CDR3 is TGTGCCAGCAGCTTAGGGCTAGCGGGAGGACCCCTCTCCTACGAGCAGTACTTC. It yields the protein CASSLGLAGGPLSYEQYF.

This chain links TRBV29-1 with TRBJ2-3, with 10 nucleotides matching TRBD1. The CDR3 has 17 amino acids. V shed 6 bases and J 0 bases; nucleotides not matched to a gene: 12. Germline V lookup: CDR1 SQVTM, CDR2 ANQGSEA. The CDR3 coding sequence is TGCAGCGTCCGGGACAGGGGTTTGCTGACTAGCACAGATACGCAGTATTTT. Protein: CSVRDRGLLTSTDTQYF.

The genes are TRBV19 and TRBJ2-7; D unclear. The CDR3 is made up of 14 amino acids. The V end was cut by 3 bases, the J end by 0 bases, with 9 bases between. Germline-derived CDR1 and CDR2 are LNHDA and SQIVND (reference sequence). The CDR3 DNA follows: TGTGCCAGTAGTATGAAGGCGAGCTCCTACGAGCAGTACTTC. It is translated as CASSMKASSYEQYF. The entire variable domain, with the rest obtained from reference TRBV19 and TRBJ2-7, is as follows: DGGITQSPKYLFRKEGQNVTLSCEQNLNHDAMYWYRQDPGQGLRLIYYSQIVNDFQKGDIAEGYSVSREKKESFPLTVTSAQKNPTAFYLCASSMKASSYEQYFGPGTRLTVT.

The V and J genes are TRBV15 and TRBJ1-2, with TRBD1 as a possible D gene (6 bases). Germline CDR1 and CDR2: LNHNV and YYDKDF (reference sequence). Between the trimmed V and J ends, which lost 4 bases and 0 bases, there was a span of 24 bases. CDR3 length: 19 residues. The CDR3 DNA follows: TGTGCCACCAGCACCTATGGGGAGGACAGCGGGCCGACTAACTATGGCTACACCTTC. As protein: CATSTYGEDSGPTNYGYTF.

The chain couples TRBV11-2 to TRBJ2-1, with 12 bases lining up with TRBD2. This CDR3 comprises 19 residues. The J segment lost 10 bases and the V segment lost 4 bases, leaving 20 bases of the junction unmatched. Looked up from germline, CDR1 is SGHAT and CDR2 is FQNNGV. This CDR3 reads CASSSRRYQTSGRGEEQFF. The DNA for the CDR3 is TGTGCCAGCAGCTCCCGCCGATACCAGACTAGCGGGAGAGGGGAGGAGCAGTTCTTC.

In nucleotides, the CDR3 is TGTGCCAGCAGTTTGAACGGGAACACCGGGGAGCTGTTTTTT. Protein sequence: CASSLNGNTGELFF. The V call is TRBV28, the J call TRBJ2-2; D call uncertain. The CDR3 is made up of 14 amino acids. With 3 bases removed from V and 1 base from J, the gap between germline ends came to 6 bases. Germline assignment: CDR1 MDHEN and CDR2 SYDVKM.

In its sample, this clone was seen once. The chain joins TRBV7-6 to TRBJ1-2, with no clear D. Trimming took 5 bases from V and 14 from J, leaving 27 bases between them. The germline gives CDR1 SGHVS, CDR2 FNYEAQ. This CDR3 is built from 15 residues. CDR3 coding DNA: TGTGCCAGCAGCCCCGAACTGACGGAGGGATCCCCTTGGACCTTC. This sequence encodes CASSPELTEGSPWTF.

Concerning this clone itself: Because it lacks the conserved phenylalanine or tryptophan at the end, this CDR3 is likely a read error. The V call is TRBV7-6, the J call TRBJ1-1; 7 nucleotides agree with TRBD1. V gave up 4 bases and J gave up 3 bases; unmatched junction bases: 5. This CDR3 is 14 amino acids long. Germline CDR1 reads SGHVS; CDR2 reads FNYEAQ. As DNA, the CDR3 is TGTGCCAGCAGCTGGACAGGTACGGACACTGAAGCTTTCCTT. Translated: CASSWTGTDTEAFL.

The chain has TRBV29-1 and TRBJ2-7; TRBD1 matches 8 bases. This CDR3 spans 13 amino acids. The germline gives CDR1 SQVTM, CDR2 ANQGSEA. The junction had 7 bases not matched to a gene; V was cut back by 5 bases and J by 4 bases. The CDR3 is CSVLSTGEYEQYF. Here the CDR3 DNA reads TGCAGCGTTTTGTCGACAGGGGAGTACGAGCAGTACTTC.

The chain combines TRBV27 with TRBJ1-5; a weak D match, TRBD1 (5 bases). Germline V gene sequence: CDR1 MNHEY, CDR2 SMNVEV (reference sequence). This CDR3 contains 14 residues. Trimming took off 6 bases at V and 9 bases at J, with 18 bases between the two ends. CDR3 bases: TGTGCCAGCAGACAGGCCGCCCTTCCCGGGCCCCAGCATTTT. This gives the protein CASRQAALPGPQHF.

The chain employs TRBV5-1 and TRBJ2-1, with TRBD2 identical over 8 bases. CDR1 and CDR2 from the germline V gene are SGHRS and YFSETQ. V shed 4 bases, J shed 9 bases, and the junction held 15 bases outside the gene matches. The CDR3 totals 16 residues. Here the CDR3 DNA reads TGCGCCAGCAGCACGGGCGGGTGGACTAGCTCCAGTGAGCAGTTCTTC. It encodes CASSTGGWTSSSEQFF.

This chain uses TRBV19 with TRBJ2-1, with 8 bases aligning to TRBD2. Germline V gives CDR1 LNHDA, CDR2 SQIVND (reference sequence). CDR3 length: 16 residues. V was pared by 3 bases and J by 6 bases, with 10 bases of the junction left unmatched. The CDR3 DNA sequence: TGTGCCAGTAGTATCCTCCCAGCGGGAGCGTCCAATGAGCAGTTCTTC. Translation gives CASSILPAGASNEQFF. Combining the CDR3 with reference TRBV19 and TRBJ2-1 gives the whole variable domain DGGITQSPKYLFRKEGQNVTLSCEQNLNHDAMYWYRQDPGQGLRLIYYSQIVNDFQKGDIAEGYSVSREKKESFPLTVTSAQKNPTAFYLCASSILPAGASNEQFFGPGTRLTVL.

The count of this clone is one. This chain connects TRBV19 to TRBJ1-1; TRBD1 might be the D (6 bases). Per germline, CDR1 LNHDA and CDR2 SQIVND (reference sequence). This CDR3 comprises 12 residues. V lost 10 bases, J lost 2 bases, and 11 bases lay in between. CDR3 DNA: TGTGCCACTAGGACAGCCAACACTGAAGCTTTCTTT. Translating it yields CATRTANTEAFF.

The chain carries TRBV5-1 and TRBJ2-7; a possible D gene is TRBD1 (6 bases). Germline CDR1 is SGHRS and CDR2 is YFSETQ. The V and J ends lost 6 bases and 3 bases respectively, with 16 bases between them. The CDR3 spans 14 residues. The CDR3 sequence is CASTNGEQGYEQYF. CDR3 in DNA: TGCGCCAGCACGAACGGGGAACAGGGCTACGAGCAGTACTTC.

This clone is a singleton in its sample. The chain combines TRBV7-9 with TRBJ2-7; 8 bases fit TRBD1. CDR3 length equals 15 residues. Germline V gives CDR1 SEHNR, CDR2 FQNEAQ (reference sequence). Trimming removed 4 bases from V and 6 bases from J; junction bases left unmatched: 11. CDR3 in amino acids: CASSSRQGMVGEQYF. CDR3 sequence (DNA): TGTGCCAGCAGCTCACGACAGGGGATGGTAGGCGAGCAGTACTTC.

This clone showed up just once. The V and J genes are TRBV6-5 and TRBJ1-1, with D perhaps matching TRBD1 (6 bases). V was cut by 7 bases and J by 3 bases, with 12 bases left in between. Germline V gene sequence: CDR1 MNHEY, CDR2 SVGAGI. The length of the CDR3 is 13 residues. The CDR3 loop is CASTGTFDTEAFF. The CDR3 DNA reads TGTGCCAGCACCGGGACATTCGACACTGAAGCTTTCTTT.